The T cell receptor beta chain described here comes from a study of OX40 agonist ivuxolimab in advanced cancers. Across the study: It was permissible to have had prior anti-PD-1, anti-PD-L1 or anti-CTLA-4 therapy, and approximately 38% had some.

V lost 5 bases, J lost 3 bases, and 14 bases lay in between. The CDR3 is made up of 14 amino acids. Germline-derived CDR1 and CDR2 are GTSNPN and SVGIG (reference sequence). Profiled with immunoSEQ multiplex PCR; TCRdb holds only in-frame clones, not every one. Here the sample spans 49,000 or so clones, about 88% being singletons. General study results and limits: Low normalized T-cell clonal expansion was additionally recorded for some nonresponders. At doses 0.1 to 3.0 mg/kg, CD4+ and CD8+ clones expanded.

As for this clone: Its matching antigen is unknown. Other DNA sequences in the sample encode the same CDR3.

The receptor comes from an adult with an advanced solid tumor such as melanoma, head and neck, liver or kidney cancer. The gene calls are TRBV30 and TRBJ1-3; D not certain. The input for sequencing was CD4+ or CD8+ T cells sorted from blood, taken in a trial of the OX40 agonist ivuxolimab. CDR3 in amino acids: CAWGIRTVGNTIYF. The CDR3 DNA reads TGTGCCTGGGGGATTCGGACCGTTGGAAACACCATATATTTT.